This TCR beta chain was sequenced during a study of vaccination and CD4 T cells after COVID-19. Notes on the study in general: Within the convalescent patients, a median approximately 87% of the SARS-CoV-2-reactive clones were ones that appeared only post-vaccination.

Comment on this clonotype: What it binds is unknown.

Treatment here: roughly nine-day PBMC culture with coronavirus spike peptide pools or control peptides (ViraFEST assay). The ViraFEST method relied on peptide pools to expand antigen-specific T cells, followed by TCR sequencing. Germline lookup yields CDR1 WSHSY and CDR2 SAAADI. The CDR3 sequence is 14 residues long. With 6 bases clipped from V and 3 bases from J, the junction kept 7 bases outside the gene matches. CD4+ T cells that had been cultured provided DNA sequenced with the Oncomine TCR Beta short-read assay. The genomic DNA was obtained from cultured CD4+ T cells by extraction with the QIAamp micro DNA kit. TCRdb passed the PCR reads through MiXCR, listing each CDR3 protein once. This sample has 11,000 to 15,000 distinct CDR3 sequences, with less than 30% found just once.

The TCR sequence derives from a human donor with COVID-19. The gene calls are TRBV10-2 and TRBJ1-2; 7 bases map to TRBD1. Sequenced: cultured CD4+ T cells from blood. CDR3 protein: CASRDTDRDYGYTF. The CDR3 region has the DNA TGCGCCAGCAGGGATACTGACAGGGACTATGGCTACACCTTC.